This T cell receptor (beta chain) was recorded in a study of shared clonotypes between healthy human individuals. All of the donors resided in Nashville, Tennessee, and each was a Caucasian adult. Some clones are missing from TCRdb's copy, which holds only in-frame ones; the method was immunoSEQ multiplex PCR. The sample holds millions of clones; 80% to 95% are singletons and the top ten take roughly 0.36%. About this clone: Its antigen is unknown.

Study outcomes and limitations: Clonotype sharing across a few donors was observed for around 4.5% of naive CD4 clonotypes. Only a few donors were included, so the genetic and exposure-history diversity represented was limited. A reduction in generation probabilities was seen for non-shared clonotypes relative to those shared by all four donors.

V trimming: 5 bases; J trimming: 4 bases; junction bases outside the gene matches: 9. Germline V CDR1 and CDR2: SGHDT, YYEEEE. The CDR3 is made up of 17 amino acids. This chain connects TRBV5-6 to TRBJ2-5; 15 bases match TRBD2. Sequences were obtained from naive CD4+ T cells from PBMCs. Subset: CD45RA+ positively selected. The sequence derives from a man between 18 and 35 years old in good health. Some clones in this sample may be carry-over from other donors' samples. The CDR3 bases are TGTGCCAGCAGACCCGGACTAGCGGGAGGGCGAGTAGAGACCCAGTACTTC. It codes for CASRPGLAGGRVETQYF.